The 17 T cell receptor beta chains in this list originate from one sample, sequenced in a study of T cell changes during pregnancy in multiple sclerosis. Clones were read by immunoSEQ multiplex PCR, and TCRdb kept only the in-frame ones, dropping some. The sample comprises tens of thousands of clones, about 90% of which are singletons, and 1.5% to 2% rests with the top ten. This specimen consisted of peripheral blood, obtained in the first trimester of pregnancy. The receptors were gathered from a female donor in good health, enrolled as a control in a pregnancy study.

This chain links TRBV28 with TRBJ1-1, with TRBD1 identical over 9 bases. Germline V lookup: CDR1 MDHEN, CDR2 SYDVKM. The CDR3 sequence is 16 residues long. With V trimmed by 3 bases and J by 4 bases, 9 bases remained unmatched. This chain's CDR3 is CASSFPTGTGSTEAFF. In DNA form, the CDR3 reads TGTGCCAGCAGTTTCCCAACCGGGACAGGGAGCACTGAAGCTTTCTTT.

The chain employs TRBV19 and TRBJ1-3; TRBD1 agrees at 7 bases. The CDR3 totals 15 residues. Trimming at V came to 6 bases and at J to 4 bases, leaving 9 bases not matched to a gene. Germline V lookup: CDR1 LNHDA, CDR2 SQIVND (reference sequence). The CDR3 protein is CASRTQGSKGNTIYF. The CDR3 region has the DNA TGTGCCAGTAGGACACAGGGGTCGAAAGGAAACACCATATATTTT.

This clone was seen once. The J gene is TRBJ2-1, the V gene TRBV28, with D perhaps matching TRBD2 (5 bases). Trimming stripped 5 bases from V and 4 bases from J, with 27 bases between. The CDR3 is 19 residues long. The germline gives CDR1 MDHEN, CDR2 SYDVKM. CDR3 loop: CASSLTIGIREALYNEQFF. CDR3 nucleotide sequence: TGTGCCAGCAGTCTGACTATTGGAATCCGGGAAGCCCTATACAATGAGCAGTTCTTC.

This rearrangement joins TRBV5-1 to TRBJ2-5, with 9 bases aligning to TRBD1. Germline V gives CDR1 SGHRS, CDR2 YFSETQ. This CDR3 has 14 amino acids. Trimming removed 6 bases from V and 5 bases from J; junction bases left unmatched: 8. This chain's CDR3 is CASKETGGVETQYF. The CDR3 DNA sequence: TGCGCCAGCAAGGAGACAGGGGGGGTGGAGACCCAGTACTTC.

In this sample, this clone turned up once. CDR3 residues: CASSKGRGTQYF. The CDR3, as DNA: TGTGCCAGCAGTAAGGGTAGGGGCACGCAGTATTTT. The V gene is TRBV6-5, the J gene TRBJ2-3; tentatively, D is TRBD1 (5 bases). Germline V lookup: CDR1 MNHEY, CDR2 SVGAGI. V lost 5 bases, J lost 9 bases, and 12 bases lay in between. This CDR3 has 12 amino acids.

The gene calls are TRBV30 and TRBJ1-2, with 10 bases matching TRBD1. The germline V gene has CDR1 GTSNPN and CDR2 SVGIG (reference sequence). V lost 3 bases and J lost 5; bases outside the gene matches: 21. CDR3 size: 19 residues. The CDR3 loop is CAWRVNNPGQGTRTYGYTF. CDR3 nucleotide sequence: TGTGCCTGGAGGGTTAATAATCCGGGACAGGGGACTAGGACGTATGGCTACACCTTC.

The chain combines TRBV10-3 with TRBJ2-3; D is possibly TRBD1 (7 bases). In germline, CDR1 is ENHRY, CDR2 SYGVKD. This CDR3 region has 19 residues. Trimming took off 6 bases at V and 4 bases at J, with 29 bases between the two ends. Here the CDR3 DNA reads TGTGCCATCAGCCCCGGGACAGTCTCTAATCAAGGGGGGTCAGATACGCAGTATTTT. Residues: CAISPGTVSNQGGSDTQYF.

This sequence joins TRBV5-1 and TRBJ1-2, with 11 bases aligning to TRBD1. The CDR3 is made up of 14 amino acids. Germline lookup yields CDR1 SGHRS and CDR2 YFSETQ. V shed 4 bases, J shed 5 bases, and the junction held 4 bases outside the gene matches. DNA for the CDR3: TGCGCCAGCAGCCCGGGACAGGGGGTTTATGGCTACACCTTC. Its protein is CASSPGQGVYGYTF.

V usage is TRBV2 and J usage is TRBJ2-3; D unclear. Germline values: CDR1 SNHLY, CDR2 FYNNEI. The CDR3 has 13 amino acids. The germline V and J ends were trimmed by 8 bases and 4 bases, with 13 bases remaining between them. The CDR3 here is CASFFHRSDTQYF. CDR3 coding DNA: TGTGCCAGCTTCTTTCATCGGTCAGATACGCAGTATTTT. Full variable domain (missing parts from reference TRBV2 and TRBJ2-3): EPEVTQTPSHQVTQMGQEVILRCVPISNHLYFYWYRQILGQKVEFLVSFYNNEISEKSEIFDDQFSVERPDGSNFTLKIRSTKLEDSAMYFCASFFHRSDTQYFGPGTRLTVL.

The chain carries TRBV6-1 and TRBJ2-1, with D unclear. Per germline, CDR1 MNHNS and CDR2 SASEGT. The CDR3 covers 14 residues. V lost 3 bases to trimming and J lost 0 bases, with 6 bases between them. The CDR3 bases are TGTGCCAGCAGTGACGGAGACTCCTACAATGAGCAGTTCTTC. Translation: CASSDGDSYNEQFF.

This chain joins TRBV5-4 and TRBJ2-2; TRBD2 matches 7 bases. The trim removed 4 bases at V and 5 bases at J, leaving 11 bases unmatched. The CDR3 extends over 16 amino acids. Germline CDR1 and CDR2: SGHNT and YYREEE (reference sequence). The CDR3 loop reads CASSPEVGRLTGELFF. CDR3 nucleotides: TGTGCCAGCAGCCCTGAGGTCGGGAGGCTAACCGGGGAGCTGTTTTTT.

This clone was recorded only once. The chain employs TRBV7-2 and TRBJ2-3; 11 positions agree with TRBD2. Germline loops: CDR1 SGHTA, CDR2 FQGNSA. The J segment lost 2 bases and the V segment lost 1 base, leaving 2 bases of the junction unmatched. The CDR3 is 16 amino acids. CDR3 loop: CASSLGTSGHTDTQYF. In DNA, the CDR3 is TGTGCCAGCAGCTTAGGGACTAGCGGGCACACAGATACGCAGTATTTT.

This chain connects TRBV6-1 to TRBJ2-7; TRBD1 matches 7 bases. Trimming at V came to 7 bases and at J to 1 base, leaving 10 bases not matched to a gene. Germline V lookup: CDR1 MNHNS, CDR2 SASEGT. The length of the CDR3 is 15 residues. The CDR3 reads CASTIDRANSYEQYF. The CDR3 DNA sequence: TGTGCCAGCACTATTGACAGGGCGAATTCCTACGAGCAGTACTTC.

This chain uses TRBV5-1 with TRBJ2-5; 7 nucleotides match TRBD2. This CDR3 comprises 15 residues. V gave up 6 bases and J gave up 0 bases; unmatched junction bases: 8. Per germline, CDR1 SGHRS and CDR2 YFSETQ. The CDR3 sequence is CASKNVAGDQETQYF. Written as DNA, the CDR3 is TGCGCCAGCAAAAATGTGGCGGGGGACCAAGAGACCCAGTACTTC. Complete variable domain (other parts from reference TRBV5-1 and TRBJ2-5): KAGVTQTPRYLIKTRGQQVTLSCSPISGHRSVSWYQQTPGQGLQFLFEYFSETQRNKGNFPGRFSGRQFSNSRSEMNVSTLELGDSALYLCASKNVAGDQETQYFGPGTRLLVL.

This rearrangement joins TRBV5-1 to TRBJ1-1; 7 nucleotides agree with TRBD1. Trimming removed 4 bases from V and 1 base from J; junction bases left unmatched: 4. The CDR3 totals 14 residues. CDR1 is SGHRS, CDR2 YFSETQ, per germline. The CDR3 region has the DNA TGCGCCAGCAGCGTCGGACAGGAGAACACTGAAGCTTTCTTT. This codes for CASSVGQENTEAFF. Looking up the rest from reference TRBV5-1 and TRBJ1-1 gives the full variable domain: KAGVTQTPRYLIKTRGQQVTLSCSPISGHRSVSWYQQTPGQGLQFLFEYFSETQRNKGNFPGRFSGRQFSNSRSEMNVSTLELGDSALYLCASSVGQENTEAFFGQGTRLTVV.

The chain uses TRBV2 and TRBJ1-5; D possibly corresponds to TRBD1 (6 bases). From germline, CDR1 is SNHLY and CDR2 FYNNEI. The CDR3 runs 14 residues. Trimming took off 4 bases at V and 4 bases at J, with 11 bases between the two ends. The CDR3 bases are TGTGCCAGCAGTGGGGACACATCTAATCAGCCCCAGCATTTT. Residues: CASSGDTSNQPQHF.

The V gene is TRBV2, the J gene TRBJ1-1; D gene ambiguous. This CDR3 is 13 amino acids long. V was cut by 4 bases and J by 0 bases, with 6 bases left in between. Germline V CDR1 and CDR2: SNHLY, FYNNEI. CDR3 sequence: CASSVAVNTEAFF. The CDR3 DNA reads as TGTGCCAGCAGTGTCGCGGTGAACACTGAAGCTTTCTTT.